This passage covers 32 T cell receptor beta chains from one sample sequenced in a study of shared clonotypes between healthy human individuals. Generated by immunoSEQ multiplex PCR, the TCRdb table keeps only in-frame clones and is missing some. The sample lists approximately 510,000 clones, approximately 79% seen once, with 10% to 15% in the top ten. What was sequenced was PBMCs. The origin of the receptors is a woman aged 40 to 50 in good health. Some clones in this sample may be carry-over from other donors' samples.

The gene calls are TRBV5-6 and TRBJ2-7, with 9 bases identical to TRBD1. The CDR3 runs to 16 residues. Germline V gene lookup returns CDR1 SGHDT and CDR2 YYEEEE. V lost 4 bases to trimming and J lost 9 bases; unmatched junction nucleotides: 17. CDR3 nucleotide sequence: TGTGCCAGCAGCCCCAGCCCCGGGACAGGGCAGCTGGCGCAGTACTTC. The encoded protein is CASSPSPGTGQLAQYF. Based on the CDR3 plus reference TRBV5-6 and TRBJ2-7, the full variable domain is DAGVTQSPTHLIKTRGQQVTLRCSPKSGHDTVSWYQQALGQGPQFIFQYYEEEERQRGNFPDRFSGHQFPNYSSELNVNALLLGDSALYLCASSPSPGTGQLAQYFGPGTRLTVT.

The chain couples TRBV18 to TRBJ1-5; TRBD1 agrees at 8 bases. This CDR3 is built from 16 residues. Per germline, CDR1 KGHSH and CDR2 LQKENI. J gave up 6 bases and V 2 bases, and 9 bases lay outside the gene matches. CDR3 amino acids: CASSPLQGAQGQPQHF. CDR3 in DNA: TGTGCCAGCTCACCATTGCAGGGGGCGCAAGGTCAGCCCCAGCATTTT.

This chain uses TRBV6-1 with TRBJ1-3; no definite D call. This CDR3 region has 17 residues. Per the germline V gene, CDR1 is MNHNS and CDR2 is SASEGT. The germline V and J ends were trimmed by 0 bases and 0 bases, with 12 bases remaining between them. The CDR3 here is CASSEADPGSSGNTIYF. CDR3 nucleotide sequence: TGTGCCAGCAGTGAAGCGGATCCGGGGAGCTCTGGAAACACCATATATTTT.

V is TRBV28 and J is TRBJ2-1; D might be TRBD2 (6 bases). The length of the CDR3 is 18 residues. The V and J ends lost 7 bases and 7 bases respectively, with 29 bases between them. Germline V gene data show CDR1 as MDHEN and CDR2 as SYDVKM. In nucleotides, the CDR3 is TGTGCCAGCATTGACGAGTGGGACTCACGTTTGGCCGAGAATGAGCAGTTCTTC. This encodes CASIDEWDSRLAENEQFF.

The chain carries TRBV27 and TRBJ2-5; 12 bases fit TRBD2. J lost 2 bases, V lost 5 bases, and 6 bases had no gene match. Germline CDR1 reads MNHEY; CDR2 reads SMNVEV (reference sequence). This CDR3 has 16 amino acids. CDR3 sequence: CASSPGLAGQQETQYF. The CDR3, as DNA: TGTGCCAGCAGTCCAGGACTAGCGGGACAACAAGAGACCCAGTACTTC.

The table lists this clone with a count of one. This sequence joins TRBV28 and TRBJ2-7; possible D gene TRBD1, 6 bases. The CDR3 sequence is 12 residues long. Germline-derived CDR1 and CDR2 are MDHEN and SYDVKM. V lost 8 bases and J lost 3, with 11 bases in between. The CDR3 nucleotides are TGTGCCAGCGGGGGCGGGCGCTACGAGCAGTACTTC. Its translation: CASGGGRYEQYF.

The CDR3 sequence is CASSELSGTTDTQYF. In DNA form, the CDR3 reads TGTGCCAGCAGTGAATTGAGCGGGACCACAGATACGCAGTATTTT. The rearrangement links TRBV6-1 to TRBJ2-3; 7 bases align to TRBD2. CDR1 and CDR2 from the germline V gene are MNHNS and SASEGT. There are 15 residues in the CDR3. With 2 bases clipped from V and 2 bases from J, the junction kept 4 bases outside the gene matches.

Notes on this clone: Other DNA sequences in the same sample also yield this CDR3. J is TRBJ1-1 and V is TRBV28, with D hard to call. The CDR3 has 11 amino acids. From germline, CDR1 is MDHEN and CDR2 SYDVKM. Trimming took 6 bases from V and 0 from J, leaving 2 bases between them. CDR3 bases: TGTGCCAGCAGACTGAACACTGAAGCTTTCTTT. Translation gives CASRLNTEAFF.

V usage is TRBV6-6 and J usage is TRBJ1-3; D remains unclear. V was pared by 2 bases and J by 0 bases, with 8 bases between. CDR1 is MNHNY and CDR2 is SVGAGI in the germline V gene (reference sequence). This CDR3 is built from 15 residues. In DNA, the CDR3 is TGTGCCAGCAGTTACGCGGGCAACTCTGGAAACACCATATATTTT. Translation gives CASSYAGNSGNTIYF.

This rearrangement joins TRBV28 to TRBJ2-1; D may correspond to TRBD1 or TRBD2 (5 bases each). The germline V and J ends were trimmed by 4 bases and 6 bases, with 22 bases remaining between them. The CDR3 spans 17 residues. The germline gives CDR1 MDHEN, CDR2 SYDVKM. The CDR3 DNA reads as TGTGCCAGCAGTTCGCACAGGACGGAGGAAAGAGGCAATGAGCAGTTCTTC. The encoded protein is CASSSHRTEERGNEQFF.

V usage is TRBV6-6 and J usage is TRBJ2-1; TRBD1 aligns across 9 bases. V shed 4 bases and J 3 bases; nucleotides not matched to a gene: 4. The CDR3 runs to 15 residues. Germline CDR1 is MNHNY and CDR2 is SVGAGI (reference sequence). For the CDR3, the DNA is TGTGCCAGCAGTTCGACAGGGGGTGACTACAATGAGCAGTTCTTC. It translates to CASSSTGGDYNEQFF.

The chain uses TRBV7-9 and TRBJ1-4; tentatively, D is TRBD1 (5 bases). Trimming left V 2 bases short and J 2 bases short, with 15 bases between. Germline CDR1 and CDR2: SEHNR and FQNEAQ (reference sequence). The CDR3 runs 17 residues. The CDR3 bases are TGTGCCAGCAGCTTATCCCAGGGAGGCTTCACTAATGAAAAACTGTTTTTT. Its protein is CASSLSQGGFTNEKLFF.

This CDR3 is CASSLWLAGGLTDTQYF. CDR3 nucleotides: TGTGCCAGCAGTTTATGGCTCGCGGGAGGGCTGACAGATACGCAGTATTTT. This chain joins TRBV27 and TRBJ2-3; 9 positions match TRBD2. CDR1 and CDR2 (germline): MNHEY, SMNVEV (reference sequence). This CDR3 has 17 amino acids. The V and J ends lost 1 base and 3 bases, in that order; junction bases with no gene match: 8.

The chain uses TRBV27 and TRBJ2-1; 8 bases fit TRBD2. V lost 2 bases, J lost 3 bases, and 6 bases stayed unmatched. This CDR3 spans 16 amino acids. Germline CDR1 is MNHEY and CDR2 is SMNVEV (reference sequence). In DNA form, the CDR3 reads TGTGCCAGCAGTTTAGGACTAGCCCCTATCTACAATGAGCAGTTCTTC. Translation: CASSLGLAPIYNEQFF.

Worth noting for this clone: In the same sample, other DNA sequences code for this CDR3. The gene calls are TRBV7-3 and TRBJ1-1; D unresolved. Germline V CDR1 and CDR2: SGHTA, FQGTGA. This CDR3 contains 14 residues. Trimming removed 1 base at V and 5 bases at J, with 11 bases between. CDR3 DNA sequence: TGTGCCAGCAGCTTAATGGGTCCGGGGACTGAAGCTTTCTTT. As protein: CASSLMGPGTEAFF.

This clone was seen only once. The gene calls are TRBV25-1 and TRBJ1-2, with 7 bases that match TRBD1. The length of the CDR3 is 14 residues. CDR1 and CDR2 from the germline V gene are MGHDK and SYGVNS. V lost 3 bases to trimming and J lost 8 bases; unmatched junction nucleotides: 9. The CDR3 sequence: CASSDDRAPWGYTF. The CDR3 DNA is TGTGCCAGCAGTGACGACAGGGCCCCTTGGGGCTACACCTTC.

This clone was counted between two and nine times. The gene calls are TRBV6-1 and TRBJ2-1, with D perhaps matching TRBD1 (6 bases). The length of the CDR3 is 14 residues. V lost 5 bases, J lost 5 bases, and 13 bases lay in between. Germline loops: CDR1 MNHNS, CDR2 SASEGT. This CDR3 reads CASSPRDTNNEQFF. CDR3 nucleotide sequence: TGTGCCAGCAGTCCCAGGGACACCAACAATGAGCAGTTCTTC.

The DNA for the CDR3 is TGTGCCAGCTTGCCCGGGGCGGAGGGTGCCTTCCTCTCCTACGAGCAGTACTTC. Protein product: CASLPGAEGAFLSYEQYF. The chain joins TRBV18 to TRBJ2-7; D is possibly TRBD2 (6 bases). Per germline, CDR1 KGHSH and CDR2 LQKENI. This CDR3 is built from 18 residues. V was pared by 7 bases and J by 0 bases, with 25 bases between.

Many counts were recorded for this clone. This chain joins TRBV7-3 and TRBJ2-7; D is uncertain. The CDR3 length is 15 residues. V dropped 4 bases and J dropped 7 bases, with 20 bases sitting between them. CDR1 and CDR2 from the germline V gene are SGHTA and FQGTGA. The CDR3, as DNA: TGTGCCAGCAGCTATCTAAGGGCCTTAGCCCCTGAGCAGTACTTC. It yields the protein CASSYLRALAPEQYF.

V is TRBV19 and J is TRBJ2-1; TRBD2 aligns across 12 bases. Germline CDR1 and CDR2: LNHDA and SQIVND (reference sequence). With 1 base clipped from V and 8 bases from J, the junction kept 3 bases outside the gene matches. The CDR3 runs 15 residues. The CDR3 sequence: CASSIGLAGAYEQFF. CDR3 bases: TGTGCCAGTAGTATAGGACTAGCGGGAGCGTATGAGCAGTTCTTC.

V is TRBV5-6 and J is TRBJ1-5; 7 nucleotides line up with TRBD1. There are 15 residues in the CDR3. CDR1 is SGHDT, CDR2 YYEEEE, per germline. With 4 bases clipped from V and 6 bases from J, the junction kept 10 bases outside the gene matches. The DNA of the CDR3 is TGTGCCAGCAGCGCGTTGGACAGGCCGGGTCAGCCCCAGCATTTT. Its protein is CASSALDRPGQPQHF.

The V call is TRBV2, the J call TRBJ2-7; D gene ambiguous. Looked up from germline, CDR1 is SNHLY and CDR2 is FYNNEI. Trimming left V 3 bases short and J 0 bases short, with 12 bases between. The CDR3 covers 15 residues. CDR3 nucleotide sequence: TGTGCCAGCAGTGAGAGTTATTGGAGCTCCTACGAGCAGTACTTC. Its translation: CASSESYWSSYEQYF.

This clone occurred once. This sequence joins TRBV15 and TRBJ2-2; the match to TRBD2 covers 9 bases. After removal of 8 bases from V and 5 bases from J, the junction contained 12 bases not matched to a gene. In germline, CDR1 is LNHNV, CDR2 YYDKDF (reference sequence). The CDR3 spans 16 residues. CDR3 sequence: CATARFSGSSTGELFF. For the CDR3, the DNA is TGTGCCACCGCGAGGTTTAGCGGGAGCAGTACCGGGGAGCTGTTTTTT. Full variable domain (missing parts from reference TRBV15 and TRBJ2-2): DAMVIQNPRYQVTQFGKPVTLSCSQTLNHNVMYWYQQKSSQAPKLLFHYYDKDFNNEADTPDNFQSRRPNTSFCFLDIRSPGLGDTAMYLCATARFSGSSTGELFFGEGSRLTVL.

This clone was counted many times. This chain uses TRBV10-3 with TRBJ2-5; 7 bases are shared with TRBD2. Unmatched junction bases numbered 14, after V lost 3 bases and J lost 7 bases. The germline CDR1 and CDR2 sequences are ENHRY and SYGVKD. The CDR3 is 16 amino acids. The CDR3 sequence: CAISEPRTGVAGTQYF. DNA of the CDR3: TGTGCCATCAGTGAACCAAGAACCGGGGTAGCGGGGACCCAGTACTTC.

The chain joins TRBV27 to TRBJ2-4; TRBD2 matches 7 bases. CDR1 and CDR2 from the germline V gene are MNHEY and SMNVEV (reference sequence). This CDR3 has 16 residues. Losses at the gene ends were 5 bases for V and 6 bases for J; bases not matched to a gene: 13. CDR3 sequence: CASSPQGGRVVNIQYF. In DNA, the CDR3 is TGTGCCAGCAGTCCACAAGGTGGGAGGGTCGTAAACATTCAGTACTTC.

This clone was detected a few times. The chain has TRBV5-6 and TRBJ1-1; D gene uncertain. The germline CDR1 and CDR2 sequences are SGHDT and YYEEEE. There are 15 residues in the CDR3. V dropped 5 bases and J dropped 2 bases, with 16 bases sitting between them. CDR3 region: CASRDADRPNTEAFF. The DNA for the CDR3 is TGTGCCAGCAGGGACGCTGACCGACCCAACACTGAAGCTTTCTTT.

The chain uses TRBV30 and TRBJ2-2; D could derive from TRBD1 or TRBD2 (5 bases each). There are 15 residues in the CDR3. Trimming cost V 4 bases and J 3 bases, with 15 bases left between them. Germline loops: CDR1 GTSNPN, CDR2 SVGIG (reference sequence). For the CDR3, the DNA is TGTGCCTGGACGGGGTTGGCAGGGCACACCGGGGAGCTGTTTTTT. This sequence encodes CAWTGLAGHTGELFF.

Note on this clone: This probably arose from a read error, given a far larger clone one base away. V and J are TRBV7-2 and TRBJ2-1; D is unclear. V dropped 4 bases and J dropped 3 bases, with 1 base sitting between them. Per the germline V gene, CDR1 is SGHTA and CDR2 is FQGNSA. The CDR3 is 11 residues long. The CDR3 spells CASSYYNEQFF. The CDR3 region has the DNA TGTGCCAGCAGCTACTACAATGAGCAGTTCTTC.

This chain links TRBV28 with TRBJ1-3, with D perhaps matching TRBD1 (6 bases). Per germline, CDR1 MDHEN and CDR2 SYDVKM. Trimming removed 7 bases from V and 2 bases from J, with 15 bases in between. This CDR3 contains 15 residues. The DNA of the CDR3 is TGTGCCAGCACCCCGGGGGGGGGCCCTGGAAACACCATATATTTT. Translating gives CASTPGGGPGNTIYF.

The gene calls are TRBV25-1 and TRBJ1-5, with 8 bases that match TRBD1. This CDR3 region has 17 residues. The germline CDR1 and CDR2 sequences are MGHDK and SYGVNS. Germline trimming cut 2 bases from V and 1 base from J; bases unmatched to any gene: 7. The CDR3 is CASSEETGDGSNQPQHF. The CDR3 DNA sequence: TGTGCCAGCAGTGAAGAGACAGGGGATGGAAGCAATCAGCCCCAGCATTTT. Variable domain in full (rest from reference TRBV25-1 and TRBJ1-5): EADIYQTPRYLVIGTGKKITLECSQTMGHDKMYWYQQDPGMELHLIHYSYGVNSTEKGDLSSESTVSRIRTEHFPLTLESARPSHTSQYLCASSEETGDGSNQPQHFGDGTRLSIL.

This chain connects TRBV7-2 to TRBJ2-7, with D perhaps given as TRBD1 or TRBD2 (5 bases each). The CDR3 length is 15 residues. Germline lookup yields CDR1 SGHTA and CDR2 FQGNSA. The V and J ends lost 5 bases and 3 bases respectively, with 17 bases between them. In DNA form, the CDR3 reads TGTGCCAGCAGCCCCGATGGTGGGACCGGCTACGAGCAGTACTTC. As protein: CASSPDGGTGYEQYF.

Only a few counts were recorded for this clone. This chain links TRBV30 with TRBJ1-6; tentatively, D is TRBD1 (6 bases). V was trimmed by 0 bases and J by 8 bases, leaving 20 bases between them. CDR3 length: 17 residues. Per germline, CDR1 GTSNPN and CDR2 SVGIG (reference sequence). CDR3 sequence reads: CAWSVLRGAGFDSPLHF. The CDR3 nucleotides read TGTGCCTGGAGTGTACTCAGGGGCGCAGGGTTTGATTCACCCCTCCACTTT. Looking up the rest from reference TRBV30 and TRBJ1-6 gives the full variable domain: SQTIHQWPATLVQPVGSPLSLECTVEGTSNPNLYWYRQAAGRGLQLLFYSVGIGQISSEVPQNLSASRPQDRQFILSSKKLLLSDSGFYLCAWSVLRGAGFDSPLHFGNGTRLTVT.